What follows is one TCR beta chain and its context. Profiling relied on immunoSEQ multiplex PCR, and the TCRdb table lists in-frame clones only, not all of them. The sample holds millions of clones, less than 95% seen once. The sample belongs to a study of shared clonotypes between healthy human individuals. The V end was cut by 3 bases, the J end by 2 bases, with 10 bases between. The CDR3 has 14 amino acids. The germline V gene has CDR1 SGHRS and CDR2 YFSETQ. Only CD45RO-negative cells positively selected for CCR7 counted as naive CD8 cells, so terminally differentiated effector memory CD45RA+ cells were excluded.

The TCR originated in a man between 18 and 29 years old in good health. The sequenced sample consisted of naive CD8+ T cells sorted from blood. The chain recombines TRBV5-1 with TRBJ2-3; D might be TRBD2 (5 bases). The CDR3 sequence: CASSSLGPTDTQYF. For the CDR3, the DNA is TGCGCCAGCAGCTCACTAGGACCCACAGATACGCAGTATTTT.